This T cell receptor (beta chain) was documented in a study of regulatory T cells in long-lasting Graves disease. Study outcomes and limitations: Possibly, accuracy suffered from the small sample size. Relative to new patients (roughly 980), persistent patients exhibited greater sharing of public clonotypes (2,741).

On this clonotype itself: Its antigen is unidentified.

The CDR3 runs to 15 residues. Germline loops: CDR1 MDHEN, CDR2 SYDVKM. V was trimmed by 5 bases and J by 9 bases, leaving 20 bases between them. Time point of the sample: persistent/refractory GD, antithyroid drugs over 5 years with positive TRAb. PBMC RNA served as the TCR library source. The authors drew 9 to 9.5 milliliters of peripheral blood into EDTA tubes. Building the TCR beta libraries relied on iRepertoire HTBI primers, and CDR3 regions underwent Arm-PCR. TCRdb reprocessed the multiplex PCR reads with MiXCR, giving one entry per CDR3 protein. The table lists around 400,000 distinct CDR3 sequences, 23% of them singletons.

This sequence originates from a woman aged 40 to 50 with Graves disease. The specimen comprised peripheral blood mononuclear cells (PBMCs), sampled when the disease was refractory, from a patient treated with antithyroid drugs. The chain couples TRBV28 to TRBJ2-1, with D tentatively TRBD1 or TRBD2 (5 bases each). The CDR3 spells CASSNEGPSGTEQFF. CDR3 DNA sequence: TGTGCCAGCAGTAACGAAGGGCCCTCGGGGACTGAGCAGTTCTTC. Together with reference TRBV28 and TRBJ2-1, the CDR3 gives the full variable domain: DVKVTQSSRYLVKRTGEKVFLECVQDMDHENMFWYRQDPGLGLRLIYFSYDVKMKEKGDIPEGYSVSREKKERFSLILESASTNQTSMYLCASSNEGPSGTEQFFGPGTRLTVL.